Each of the 9 T cell receptor beta chains below was sequenced from the same sample in a study of cytomegalovirus exposure and HLA in healthy donors. This PCR relied on a set of 60 Vbeta primers and 13 Jbeta primers. The assay was immunoSEQ multiplex PCR, and TCRdb's table has in-frame clones only and misses some. The sample carries 180,000 or so clones, about 83% recorded once. The sequenced sample was PBMCs. These receptors originate from a female donor in good health and CMV-seronegative.

V gene TRBV28 combines with J gene TRBJ1-2, with a possible D match to TRBD1 (6 bases). Trimming pared 5 bases from V and 8 bases from J, leaving 15 bases between. Germline V CDR1 and CDR2: MDHEN, SYDVKM. The CDR3 spans 13 residues. In DNA form, the CDR3 reads TGTGCCAGCAGTCTCAGGGGATTCGGGGGCTACACCTTC. As protein: CASSLRGFGGYTF.

The J gene is TRBJ2-2, the V gene TRBV4-1, with D tentatively TRBD2 (5 bases). Germline V gene sequence: CDR1 MGHRA, CDR2 YSYEKL. The CDR3 length is 13 residues. V dropped 1 base and J dropped 7 bases, with 7 bases sitting between them. CDR3 sequence reads: CASSQASGGELFF. The DNA of the CDR3 is TGCGCCAGCAGCCAAGCAAGCGGCGGGGAGCTGTTTTTT.

CDR3 sequence reads: CASSYSHDRGRYF. CDR3 nucleotides: TGTGCCAGCAGTTACTCCCATGACAGGGGGCGATACTTC. V usage is TRBV6-5 and J usage is TRBJ2-7; 10 nucleotides line up with TRBD1. The CDR3 consists of 13 residues. Germline trimming cut 0 bases from V and 13 bases from J; bases unmatched to any gene: 6. From germline, CDR1 is MNHEY and CDR2 SVGAGI.

On this clone itself: At one end, the junction sequence differs from germline, possibly due to a read error. V and J are TRBV7-9 and TRBJ2-7, with 7 bases matching TRBD1. Germline CDR1 reads SEHNR; CDR2 reads FQNEAQ (reference sequence). The CDR3 is 12 amino acids. As DNA, the CDR3 is TGTTCCAGCAGCCTGACAGGGTACGAGCAGTACTTC. Its translation is CSSSLTGYEQYF.

Only a few counts were recorded for this clone. The genes are TRBV28 and TRBJ2-7, with TRBD2 identical over 12 bases. The germline CDR1 and CDR2 sequences are MDHEN and SYDVKM. The CDR3 has 16 residues. With 7 bases clipped from V and 3 bases from J, the junction kept 10 bases outside the gene matches. In nucleotides, the CDR3 is TGTGCCAGCACCTCAGGACTAGCGGGAATGGTCTACGAGCAGTACTTC. It translates to CASTSGLAGMVYEQYF.

The chain links TRBV13 to TRBJ2-5; weak D call: TRBD1 (6 bases). The CDR3 runs to 15 residues. Per germline, CDR1 PRHDT and CDR2 FYEKMQ (reference sequence). Trimming took off 0 bases at V and 0 bases at J, with 8 bases between the two ends. CDR3 loop: CASSLGRGYQETQYF. In DNA, the CDR3 is TGTGCCAGCAGCTTAGGGAGGGGGTACCAAGAGACCCAGTACTTC.

This chain's CDR3 is CASSEETGTSNEQFF. For the CDR3, the DNA is TGTGCCAGCAGTGAAGAAACCGGGACTAGCAATGAGCAGTTCTTC. The V gene is TRBV9, the J gene TRBJ2-1; 8 bases fit TRBD2. V was pared by 5 bases and J by 6 bases, with 10 bases of the junction left unmatched. Looked up from germline, CDR1 is SGDLS and CDR2 is YYNGEE. The CDR3 runs to 15 residues.

This chain joins TRBV19 and TRBJ1-1; D call uncertain. Germline values: CDR1 LNHDA, CDR2 SQIVND (reference sequence). CDR3 length: 13 amino acids. V shed 6 bases and J shed 7 bases, with 15 bases lying between them. The DNA for the CDR3 is TGTGCCAGTAGGGTCCTCGGGGATTATGAAGCTTTCTTT. This translates into CASRVLGDYEAFF.

This clone was found once. The V gene is TRBV5-1, the J gene TRBJ2-1; D unclear. Germline V lookup: CDR1 SGHRS, CDR2 YFSETQ. The ends were cut back, 6 bases at V and 6 bases at J, with 7 bases in the middle. The CDR3 is 11 residues long. CDR3 sequence reads: CASTPGNEQFF. The DNA of the CDR3 is TGCGCCAGCACCCCAGGCAATGAGCAGTTCTTC.